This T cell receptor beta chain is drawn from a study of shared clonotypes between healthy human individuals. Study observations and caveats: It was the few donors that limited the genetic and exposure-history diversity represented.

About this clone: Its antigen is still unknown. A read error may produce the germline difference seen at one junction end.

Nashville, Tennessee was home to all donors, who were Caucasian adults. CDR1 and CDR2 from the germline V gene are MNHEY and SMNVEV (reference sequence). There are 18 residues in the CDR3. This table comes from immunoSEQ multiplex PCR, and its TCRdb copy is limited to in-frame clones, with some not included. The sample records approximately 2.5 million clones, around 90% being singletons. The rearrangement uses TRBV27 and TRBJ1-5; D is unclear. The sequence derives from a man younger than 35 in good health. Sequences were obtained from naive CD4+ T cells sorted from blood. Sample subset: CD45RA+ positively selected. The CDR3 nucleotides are TGTGCCAGCACTTTAACCCAGCGACGGGCGTTTAGCAATCAGCCCCAGCATTTT. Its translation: CASTLTQRRAFSNQPQHF.